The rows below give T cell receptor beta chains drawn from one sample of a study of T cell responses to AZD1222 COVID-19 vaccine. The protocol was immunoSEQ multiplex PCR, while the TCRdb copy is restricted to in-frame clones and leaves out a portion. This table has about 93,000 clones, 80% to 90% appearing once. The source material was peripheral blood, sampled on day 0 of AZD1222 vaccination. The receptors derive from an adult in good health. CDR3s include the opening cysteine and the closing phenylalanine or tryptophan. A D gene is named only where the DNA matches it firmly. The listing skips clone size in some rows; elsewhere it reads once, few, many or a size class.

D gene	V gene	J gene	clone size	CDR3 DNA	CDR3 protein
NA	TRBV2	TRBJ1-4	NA	TGTGCCAGCGGAGGGACGCCGGATGAAAAACTGTTTTTT	CASGGTPDEKLFF
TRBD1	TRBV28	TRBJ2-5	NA	TGTGCCAGCAGCCGCCCAGGGGCCTGGGACAGGGGAGGGGAGACCCAGTACTTC	CASSRPGAWDRGGETQYF
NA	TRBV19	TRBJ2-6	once	TGTGCCAGTGGGCGAGGGGCCAACGTCCTGACTTTC	CASGRGANVLTF
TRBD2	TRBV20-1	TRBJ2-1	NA	TGCAGTGCTAGTAGGACTAGCGGGAGGCTCTGGTACAATGAGCAGTTCTTC	CSASRTSGRLWYNEQFF
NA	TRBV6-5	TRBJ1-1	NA	TGTGCCAGCAGTTACTTACGGGGCGAAGCTTTCTTT	CASSYLRGEAFF
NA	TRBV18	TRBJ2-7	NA	TGTGCCAGCTCACCGGCGGCAGGGGTCTCCTACGAGCAGTACTTC	CASSPAAGVSYEQYF
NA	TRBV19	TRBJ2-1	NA	TGTGCCAGTAGAAGGAGACTCTCTGACGACTTATCCTACAATGAGCAGTTCTTC	CASRRRLSDDLSYNEQFF
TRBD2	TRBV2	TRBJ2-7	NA	TGTGCCAGCAACGAACCGGGACTAGCGGGAGAGTACGAGCAGTACTTC	CASNEPGLAGEYEQYF
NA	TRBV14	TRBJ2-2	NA	TGTGCCAGCAGCCCCCAGGTCCTAGCCGGGGAGCTGTTTTTT	CASSPQVLAGELFF
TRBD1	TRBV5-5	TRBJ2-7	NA	TGTGCCAGCAGCTTGGCGGTACAGGGGGCGCGGTCACGCTACGAGCAGTACTTC	CASSLAVQGARSRYEQYF
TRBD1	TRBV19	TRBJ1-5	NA	TGTGCCAGTAGTACAGGGGGCGCTAATCAGCCCCAGCATTTT	CASSTGGANQPQHF
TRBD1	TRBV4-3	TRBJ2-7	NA	TGCGCCAGCAGCCAAGAGTGGGACAGCTACGAGCAGTACTTC	CASSQEWDSYEQYF
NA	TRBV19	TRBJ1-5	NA	TGTGCCACCCAACGGGACGGCAATCAGCCCCAGCATTTT	CATQRDGNQPQHF
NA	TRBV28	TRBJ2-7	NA	TGTGCCAGCAGTCTCAGGTACGAGCAGTACTTC	CASSLRYEQYF
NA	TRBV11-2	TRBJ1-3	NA	TGTGCCAGCAGCTTACCGCCGCGACTTTCTGGAAACACCATATATTTT	CASSLPPRLSGNTIYF
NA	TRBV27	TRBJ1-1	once	TGTGCCAGCAGTTTTTTTAGGTTGGGCGGTGAAGCTTTCTTT	CASSFFRLGGEAFF
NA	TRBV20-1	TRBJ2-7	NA	TGCAGTGCTGCCTCTAGGAACGAGCAGTACTTC	CSAASRNEQYF
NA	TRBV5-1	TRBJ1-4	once	TGCGCCAGCACCTCAGGGACAACTAATGAAAAACTGTTTTTT	CASTSGTTNEKLFF
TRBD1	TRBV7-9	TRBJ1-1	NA	TGTGCCAGCAGCTTAACAGGGGTGAACACTGAAGCTTTCTTT	CASSLTGVNTEAFF
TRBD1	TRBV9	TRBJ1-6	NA	TGTGCCAGCAGCCCAAGAAGGGATGGTCGGGGACAGGGCATGAATTCACCCCTCCACTTT	CASSPRRDGRGQGMNSPLHF
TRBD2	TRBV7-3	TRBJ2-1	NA	TGTGCCGGCCCCCAAGCGGGAACATACAATGAGCAGTTCTTC	CAGPQAGTYNEQFF
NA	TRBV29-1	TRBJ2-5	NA	TGCAGCGTTGAAGGTACCGCGGGGGAGACCCAGTACTTC	CSVEGTAGETQYF
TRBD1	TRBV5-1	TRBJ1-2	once	TGCGCCAGCAGCTTGGGCCCATCGGGACAGGGTCGGGGCTACACCTTC	CASSLGPSGQGRGYTF
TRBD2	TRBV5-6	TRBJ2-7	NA	TGTGCCAGCAGCTGGAGGGAGGGCGGGTACGAGCAGTACTTC	CASSWREGGYEQYF
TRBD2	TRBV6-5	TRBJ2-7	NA	TGTGCCAGCAGTTACGTGGTGCCGGGAGGCCTCTACGAGCAGTACTTC	CASSYVVPGGLYEQYF
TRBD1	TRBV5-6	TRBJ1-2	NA	TGTGCCAGCAGCTTATTTCAACAGGGGGATCTTTTCTATGGCTACACCTTC	CASSLFQQGDLFYGYTF
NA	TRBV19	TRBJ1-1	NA	TGTGCCAGTAGTATAGGGCAGGGACCCACTGAAGCTTTCTTT	CASSIGQGPTEAFF
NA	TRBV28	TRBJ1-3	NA	TGTGCCAGCAGCGGACCTGGAAACACCATATATTTT	CASSGPGNTIYF
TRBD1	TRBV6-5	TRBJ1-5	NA	TGTGCCAGCAGTTCCCTGGACAGGGTCCATCAGCCCCAGCATTTT	CASSSLDRVHQPQHF
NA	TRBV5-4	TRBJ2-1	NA	TGTGCCAGCAGCCCCGACTCCCATCACAATGAGCAGTTCTTC	CASSPDSHHNEQFF
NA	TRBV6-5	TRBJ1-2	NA	TGTGCCAGCACTATAGGGCCCCTCTATGGCTACACCTTC	CASTIGPLYGYTF
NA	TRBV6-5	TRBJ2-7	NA	TGTGCCAGCAGTTACCTGAGTGGGGACCATATCTACGAGCAGTACTTC	CASSYLSGDHIYEQYF
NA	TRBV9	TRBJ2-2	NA	TGTGCCAGCAGCGTTGGCGGACGGTTAACAACCGGGGAGCTGTTTTTT	CASSVGGRLTTGELFF
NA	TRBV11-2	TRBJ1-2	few	TGTGCCAGCAGCTCTGTATCAGGGAAACCCTATGGCTACACCTTC	CASSSVSGKPYGYTF
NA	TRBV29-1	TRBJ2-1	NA	TGCAGCGTTGGAGAGGGCCTACAGTTCTTC	CSVGEGLQFF
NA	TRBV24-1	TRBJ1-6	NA	TGTGCCACCAGTCCTAGGGAAGCTTCACCCCTCCACTTT	CATSPREASPLHF
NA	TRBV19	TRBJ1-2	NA	TGTGCCAGTAGTACTTCCTCCTGGACCTTGAAAATTGGCTACACCTTC	CASSTSSWTLKIGYTF
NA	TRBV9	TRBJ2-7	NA	TGTGCCAGCAGCGATATAGCGGCCCCCTACGAGCAGTACTTC	CASSDIAAPYEQYF
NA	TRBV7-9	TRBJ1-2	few	TGTGCCAGCAGCTCTACAAGGGTGGGCGGCTACACCTTC	CASSSTRVGGYTF
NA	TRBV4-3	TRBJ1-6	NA	TGCGCCAGCAGCCAAGGGGAGAATTCACCCCTCCACTTT	CASSQGENSPLHF